A single sample gave rise to the 24 T cell receptor beta chains below, sequenced in a study of OX40 agonist ivuxolimab in advanced cancers. Assay: immunoSEQ multiplex PCR; the TCRdb copy retains only in-frame clones and omits some. The top ten hold about 17% of the sample, which has fewer than 65,000 clones, about 89% seen once. Here the sequenced sample was CD4+ or CD8+ T cells sorted from blood, taken in a trial of the OX40 agonist ivuxolimab. The receptors here all came from an adult with an advanced solid tumor such as melanoma, head and neck, liver or kidney cancer.

The chain employs TRBV5-1 and TRBJ2-7; D gene ambiguous. Germline V lookup: CDR1 SGHRS, CDR2 YFSETQ. V shed 4 bases and J shed 3 bases, with 8 bases lying between them. The CDR3 is 12 residues long. CDR3 bases: TGCGCCAGCAGCGAGGTTGTCTACGAGCAGTACTTC. Protein: CASSEVVYEQYF.

V is TRBV2 and J is TRBJ2-3; unclear D gene. CDR3 size: 16 residues. The V gene's germline CDR1 is SNHLY and CDR2 FYNNEI. Trimming pared 0 bases from V and 2 bases from J, leaving 12 bases between. The chain's CDR3 is CASSEAETAITDTQYF. Written as DNA, the CDR3 is TGTGCCAGCAGTGAAGCGGAGACGGCGATCACAGATACGCAGTATTTT. The whole variable domain, filled in from reference TRBV2 and TRBJ2-3, reads EPEVTQTPSHQVTQMGQEVILRCVPISNHLYFYWYRQILGQKVEFLVSFYNNEISEKSEIFDDQFSVERPDGSNFTLKIRSTKLEDSAMYFCASSEAETAITDTQYFGPGTRLTVL.

V is TRBV6-1 and J is TRBJ1-1; the D gene is possibly TRBD1 (5 bases). Germline-derived CDR1 and CDR2 are MNHNS and SASEGT. V was cut by 6 bases and J by 1 base, with 12 bases left in between. CDR3 length equals 14 residues. CDR3 coding DNA: TGTGCCAGCAGCGTAGGGGAGGCGAACACTGAAGCTTTCTTT. This gives the protein CASSVGEANTEAFF.

V and J are TRBV13 and TRBJ2-4; 7 bases are a match to TRBD1. Germline CDR1 reads PRHDT; CDR2 reads FYEKMQ (reference sequence). Germline trimming cut 1 base from V and 1 base from J; bases unmatched to any gene: 1. The CDR3 extends over 15 amino acids. The CDR3 bases are TGTGCCAGCAGCTTAGAGACAGGGGCCAAAAACATTCAGTACTTC. It yields the protein CASSLETGAKNIQYF.

The V call is TRBV29-1, the J call TRBJ2-2; perhaps TRBD2 as D (6 bases). CDR3 length: 13 amino acids. The ends were cut back, 4 bases at V and 4 bases at J, with 10 bases in the middle. In germline, CDR1 is SQVTM, CDR2 ANQGSEA. CDR3 amino acids: CSVVRGGTGELFF. As DNA, the CDR3 is TGCAGCGTTGTGAGGGGAGGCACCGGGGAGCTGTTTTTT.

The chain uses TRBV4-2 and TRBJ2-2; no definite D call. The CDR3 consists of 13 residues. Per the germline V gene, CDR1 is LGHNA and CDR2 is YNFKEQ. V was cut by 1 base and J by 3 bases, with 3 bases left in between. CDR3 in DNA: TGTGCCAGCAGCCAAGGGTACACCGGGGAGCTGTTTTTT. Amino acid sequence: CASSQGYTGELFF.

The chain employs TRBV7-2 and TRBJ1-5; the match to TRBD1 covers 8 bases. The V segment lost 1 base and the J segment 0 bases; nucleotides outside the gene matches: 11. Per the germline V gene, CDR1 is SGHTA and CDR2 is FQGNSA. The CDR3 sequence is 19 residues long. DNA for the CDR3: TGTGCCAGCAGCTTAGGTCTAGGGGACAGGCTCTATAGCAATCAGCCCCAGCATTTT. This gives the protein CASSLGLGDRLYSNQPQHF.

The genes are TRBV5-5 and TRBJ1-2, with D unresolved. Trimming pared 3 bases from V and 4 bases from J, leaving 16 bases between. This CDR3 is 15 amino acids long. CDR1 is SGHKS, CDR2 YYEKEE, per germline (reference sequence). The CDR3 loop reads CASSWVPQDTYGYTF. CDR3 DNA: TGTGCCAGCAGCTGGGTGCCGCAGGATACCTATGGCTACACCTTC.

The chain employs TRBV27 and TRBJ1-1; 8 nucleotides match TRBD1. V trimming: 3 bases; J trimming: 7 bases; junction bases outside the gene matches: 4. This CDR3 is 13 amino acids long. Germline CDR1 and CDR2: MNHEY and SMNVEV (reference sequence). CDR3 nucleotides: TGTGCCAGCAGTTTTACGGGGACAGGTGAAGCTTTCTTT. It specifies CASSFTGTGEAFF.

Turning to this clone: The junction and the germline gene differ at one end; a read error may be behind it. The V call is TRBV5-3, the J call TRBJ1-1, with D unclear. TRBV5-3 is an ORF for which the function is uncertain. This CDR3 has 12 residues. Here the CDR3 reads CASSLVVYEAFF. The CDR3 DNA sequence: TGTGCCAGCAGCTTGGTCGTCTATGAAGCTTTCTTT.

The chain uses TRBV5-1 and TRBJ2-3; 8 nucleotides line up with TRBD1. The CDR3 is 15 amino acids. Germline CDR1 and CDR2: SGHRS and YFSETQ. V lost 4 bases to trimming and J lost 2 bases; unmatched junction nucleotides: 6. The CDR3 region is CASSVGQGNTDTQYF. As DNA, the CDR3 is TGCGCCAGCAGCGTTGGACAGGGCAACACAGATACGCAGTATTTT.

This chain uses TRBV27 with TRBJ1-5, with D maybe TRBD1 (5 bases). Germline loops: CDR1 MNHEY, CDR2 SMNVEV (reference sequence). Trimming cost V 5 bases and J 7 bases, with 12 bases left between them. The CDR3 spans 13 residues. DNA of the CDR3: TGTGCCAGCAGTCTCCCGGGGGTACAGCCCCAGCATTTT. It specifies CASSLPGVQPQHF.

This rearrangement joins TRBV4-2 to TRBJ2-5, with 7 bases matching TRBD2. Trimming removed 3 bases from V and 4 bases from J; junction bases left unmatched: 5. The CDR3 covers 14 residues. Germline V CDR1 and CDR2: LGHNA, YNFKEQ. CDR3 DNA: TGTGCCAGCAGCCAGATGGCGGGGGTAGAGACCCAGTACTTC. Its protein product is CASSQMAGVETQYF.

This chain joins TRBV7-9 and TRBJ2-1; the match to TRBD2 covers 8 bases. The germline V gene has CDR1 SEHNR and CDR2 FQNEAQ (reference sequence). Germline trimming cut 4 bases from V and 6 bases from J; bases unmatched to any gene: 5. The CDR3 spans 14 residues. The CDR3 is CASSSPGLGNEQFF. The CDR3 nucleotides read TGTGCCAGCAGCTCTCCGGGACTAGGCAATGAGCAGTTCTTC.

V gene TRBV5-4 combines with J gene TRBJ1-6; weak D call: TRBD1 (5 bases). Germline V gene lookup returns CDR1 SGHNT and CDR2 YYREEE (reference sequence). The CDR3 covers 19 residues. Trimming took off 4 bases at V and 9 bases at J, with 29 bases between the two ends. The CDR3 loop is CASSQGGGEAFREGSPLHF. The DNA of the CDR3 is TGTGCCAGCAGCCAAGGTGGAGGGGAGGCTTTCCGCGAGGGTTCACCCCTCCACTTT.

This chain connects TRBV7-9 to TRBJ1-2, with D possibly being TRBD1 (5 bases). Germline V gene data show CDR1 as SEHNR and CDR2 as FQNEAQ (reference sequence). This CDR3 has 14 residues. V lost 0 bases and J 8 bases, leaving 13 bases between the germline ends. The CDR3 coding sequence is TGTGCCAGCAGCTTAGCTGTAACCGGGGGGGGCTACACCTTC. Its translation: CASSLAVTGGGYTF.

The V and J genes are TRBV21-1 and TRBJ1-6. TRBV21-1 is described as a pseudogene. The CDR3 has 14 amino acids. The CDR3 loop reads CASGGSLTDSPLHF. The CDR3, as DNA: TGTGCCAGCGGGGGGAGCCTCACAGATTCACCCCTCCACTTT.

This chain connects TRBV9 to TRBJ2-1; D unresolved. This CDR3 comprises 15 residues. Trimming left V 1 base short and J 0 bases short, with 8 bases between. Germline V gene sequence: CDR1 SGDLS, CDR2 YYNGEE. CDR3 in amino acids: CASSVMESSYNEQFF. In nucleotides, the CDR3 is TGTGCCAGCAGCGTAATGGAGAGCTCCTACAATGAGCAGTTCTTC.

V and J are TRBV27 and TRBJ1-5, with D uncertain. Germline CDR1 reads MNHEY; CDR2 reads SMNVEV (reference sequence). The CDR3 totals 14 residues. V lost 6 bases and J 1 base, leaving 10 bases between the germline ends. The CDR3: CASSLQRSNQPQHF. Here the CDR3 DNA reads TGTGCCAGCAGCCTCCAAAGAAGCAATCAGCCCCAGCATTTT.

This clone was recorded only once. The DNA for the CDR3 is TGTGCCAGTAGTATGGTTGGGAACGGTGAGCAGTTCTTC. The encoded protein is CASSMVGNGEQFF. The genes are TRBV19 and TRBJ2-1, with D unresolved. The germline gives CDR1 LNHDA, CDR2 SQIVND (reference sequence). Deletions cut 3 bases from V and 9 bases from J, with 12 bases between. The CDR3 length is 13 residues.

V is TRBV5-6 and J is TRBJ1-1, with D unresolved. Per germline, CDR1 SGHDT and CDR2 YYEEEE. V was cut by 0 bases and J by 6 bases, with 9 bases left in between. This CDR3 has 13 amino acids. CDR3 DNA: TGTGCCAGCAGCTTGGGTAACGGTCCTGAAGCTTTCTTT. Its translation is CASSLGNGPEAFF.

V is TRBV5-8 and J is TRBJ1-5; 7 bases agree with TRBD1. Unmatched junction bases numbered 2, after V lost 0 bases and J lost 5 bases. The CDR3 spans 14 residues. Germline CDR1 and CDR2: SGHTS and YDEGEE. The chain's CDR3 is CASSLVGTDQPQHF. In nucleotides, the CDR3 is TGTGCCAGCAGCTTGGTCGGGACAGATCAGCCCCAGCATTTT.

The chain uses TRBV6-6 and TRBJ2-1; TRBD2 agrees at 12 bases. From germline, CDR1 is MNHNY and CDR2 SVGAGI (reference sequence). The CDR3 sequence is 15 residues long. Unmatched junction bases numbered 3, after V lost 2 bases and J lost 7 bases. DNA for the CDR3: TGTGCCAGCAGTTACAGCCTAGCGGGGGGGAATGAGCAGTTCTTC. It translates to CASSYSLAGGNEQFF.

DNA of the CDR3: TGTGCCAGCAGTACCACGGACAGGGGGCTTTTTTTTGAGCAGTTCTTC. Its translation is CASSTTDRGLFFEQFF. The genes are TRBV27 and TRBJ2-1; 11 nucleotides line up with TRBD1. The CDR3 runs 16 residues. CDR1 MNHEY and CDR2 SMNVEV come from the germline V gene (reference sequence). Losses at the gene ends were 5 bases for V and 9 bases for J; bases not matched to a gene: 12.